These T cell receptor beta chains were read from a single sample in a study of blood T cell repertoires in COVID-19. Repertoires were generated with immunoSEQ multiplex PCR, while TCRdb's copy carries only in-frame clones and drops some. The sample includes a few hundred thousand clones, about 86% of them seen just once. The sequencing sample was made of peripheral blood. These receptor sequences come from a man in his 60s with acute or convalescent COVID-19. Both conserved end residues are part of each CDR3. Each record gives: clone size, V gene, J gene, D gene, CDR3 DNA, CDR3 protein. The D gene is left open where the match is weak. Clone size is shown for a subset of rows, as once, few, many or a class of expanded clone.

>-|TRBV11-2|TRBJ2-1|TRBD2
TGTGCCAGCAGCCTTAGCGGGGGGCTTGTCAATGAGCAGTTCTTC
CASSLSGGLVNEQFF
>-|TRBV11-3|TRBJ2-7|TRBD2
TGTGCCAGCAGCTTAGGGGTTCTAGCGGGAGGGCCGTACGAGCAGTACTTC
CASSLGVLAGGPYEQYF
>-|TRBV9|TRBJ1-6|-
TGTGCCAGCAGCGTAGGCGGGAGGGACTTAGGATCACCCCTCCACTTT
CASSVGGRDLGSPLHF
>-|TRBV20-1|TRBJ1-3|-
TGCAGTGCTAGTGATCCGGGGGGAGGAAACACCATATATTTT
CSASDPGGGNTIYF
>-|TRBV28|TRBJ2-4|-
TGTGCCAGCGGAAACGGGGGGCAGGGGTTAGCCAAAAACATTCAGTACTTC
CASGNGGQGLAKNIQYF
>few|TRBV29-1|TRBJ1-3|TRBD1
TGCAGCGTTGCTGGCAGGGGGACTGGAAACACCATATATTTT
CSVAGRGTGNTIYF
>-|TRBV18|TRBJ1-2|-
TGTGCCAGCTCGCCGTCAAGCGGGGGGCTCTATGGCTACACCTTC
CASSPSSGGLYGYTF
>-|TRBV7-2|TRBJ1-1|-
TGTGCCAGCAGCTTGGCGGTGATGAACACTGAAGCTTTCTTT
CASSLAVMNTEAFF
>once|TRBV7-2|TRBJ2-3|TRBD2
TGTGCCAGCAGTTTTAGCGGGGGAGGCACAGATACGCAGTATTTT
CASSFSGGGTDTQYF
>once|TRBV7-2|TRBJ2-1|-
TGTGCCAGCAGCCAACCCGACAGGGAGGCCTACAATGAGCAGTTCTTC
CASSQPDREAYNEQFF
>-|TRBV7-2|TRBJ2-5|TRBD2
TGTGCCAGCAGCTTAGCGGGACTAGCGGGAGGGGGAGAGACCCAGTACTTC
CASSLAGLAGGGETQYF
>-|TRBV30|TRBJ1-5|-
TGTGCCTGGAGTGTGGAGGCGGGACAGCCCCAGCATTTT
CAWSVEAGQPQHF
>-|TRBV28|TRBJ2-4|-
TGTGCCAGCAGTTTAGGTGGACAGACCAAAAACATTCAGTACTTC
CASSLGGQTKNIQYF
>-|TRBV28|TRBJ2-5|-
TGTGCCAGCAGATTAACTAGCCCTATAGAGACCCAGTACTTC
CASRLTSPIETQYF
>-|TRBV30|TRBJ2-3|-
TGTGCCTGGAGCCCTGGGGCCGAAGGGTATTTT
CAWSPGAEGYF
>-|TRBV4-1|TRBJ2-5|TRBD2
TGCGCCAGCAGCCGAACACTAGTGGGAGGGGAGCGGGAGACCCAGTACTTC
CASSRTLVGGERETQYF
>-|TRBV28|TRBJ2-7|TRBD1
TGTGCCAGCAGAGGACAGGGGGCGCGTTCCTACGAGCAGTACTTC
CASRGQGARSYEQYF
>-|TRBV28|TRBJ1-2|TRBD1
TGTGCCGGACAGGGGGCTGGAGGCTACACCTTC
CAGQGAGGYTF
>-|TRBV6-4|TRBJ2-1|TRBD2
TGTGCCAGCAGTGACTCGGGGGCGGGAGGAGGGTACAATGAGCAGTTCTTC
CASSDSGAGGGYNEQFF
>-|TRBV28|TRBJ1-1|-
TGTGCCAGCAGCGCCGGGGGGTTGAACACTGAAGCTTTCTTT
CASSAGGLNTEAFF
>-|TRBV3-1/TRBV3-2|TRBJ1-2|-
TGTGCCAGCAGCCAAGAAGCTCCGGGGGGCTACACCTTC
CASSQEAPGGYTF
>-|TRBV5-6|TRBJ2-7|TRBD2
TGTGCCAGCAGCCGACGGACTAGCGGGAGGACTTACGAGCAGTACTTC
CASSRRTSGRTYEQYF
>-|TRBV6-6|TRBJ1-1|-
TGTGCCAGCAGTCCCCTTCCCGGGGGGACTGAAGCTTTCTTT
CASSPLPGGTEAFF
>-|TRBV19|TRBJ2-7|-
TGTGCCAGTAGTATTAGCATCCAGAGCTCCTACGAGCAGTACTTC
CASSISIQSSYEQYF
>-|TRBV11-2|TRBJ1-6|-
TGTGCCAGCTCGTCGGAGACAGCCAAGTATTCACCCCTCCACTTT
CASSSETAKYSPLHF
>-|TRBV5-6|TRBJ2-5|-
TGTGCCAGCAGCTTGGTAGGGGAAGAGACCCAGTACTTC
CASSLVGEETQYF
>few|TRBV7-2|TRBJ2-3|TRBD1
TGTGCCAGCAGCTTAGAGACAGGGCAGGCGTCAGATACGCAGTATTTT
CASSLETGQASDTQYF
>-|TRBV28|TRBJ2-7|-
TGTGCCAGCAGTTTAGCCGGACAGCCCTACGAGCAGTACTTC
CASSLAGQPYEQYF
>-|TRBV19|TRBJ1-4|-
TGTGCCAGTACCCCGGGTGTGATCAATGAAAAACTGTTTTTT
CASTPGVINEKLFF
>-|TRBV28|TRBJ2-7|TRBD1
TGTGCCAGCAACCTAAGACAGGGCACCTACGAGCAGTACTTC
CASNLRQGTYEQYF
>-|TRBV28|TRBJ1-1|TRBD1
TGTGCCAGCAGGTATCAGGGGGGTGGGACTGAAGCTTTCTTT
CASRYQGGGTEAFF
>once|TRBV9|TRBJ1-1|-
TGTGCCAGCAGTACCACGGGACAGAACACTGAAGCTTTCTTT
CASSTTGQNTEAFF
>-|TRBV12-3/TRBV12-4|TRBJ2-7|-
TGTGCCAGCAGATACGGCGGGGCGGGTGAGCAGTACTTC
CASRYGGAGEQYF
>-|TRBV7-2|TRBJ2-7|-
TGTGCCAGCAGCTTAGCGCTCGGGCGGGCCTCCTACGAGCAGTACTTC
CASSLALGRASYEQYF
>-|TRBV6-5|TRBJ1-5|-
TGTGCCAGCAGTTACCTACAGGATAGCAATCAGCCCCAGCATTTT
CASSYLQDSNQPQHF
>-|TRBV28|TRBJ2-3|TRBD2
TGTGCCAGCAGACCCACCTGGCTAGCGGGAGCCACAGATACGCAGTATTTT
CASRPTWLAGATDTQYF
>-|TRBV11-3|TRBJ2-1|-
TGTGCCAGCAGCTTAGACGGACAAGATTACAATGAGCAGTTCTTC
CASSLDGQDYNEQFF
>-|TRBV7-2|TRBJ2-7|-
TGTGCCAGCAGCTTAGACACCCCTGCTTACGAGCAGTACTTC
CASSLDTPAYEQYF
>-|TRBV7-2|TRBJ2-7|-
TGTGCCAGCAGCTCCGACTCGCTCCCCTACGAGCAGTACTTC
CASSSDSLPYEQYF